This T cell receptor beta chain was retrieved from a study of blood T cells in healthy people across ages. Across the whole study: Template switching retrieved approximately one barcoded beta molecule for each two T cells. General study findings and limits: The authors considered diversity estimates from one million T cells to be underestimates. TCR beta diversity per million T cells fell roughly linearly with age. Both higher diversity and more naive CD4+ cells marked long-lived donors when set against aged donors.

In this sample, this clonotype turned up a few times. Its specificity is not known. V lost 4 bases and J lost 4; bases outside the gene matches: 19. CDR1 SQVTM and CDR2 ANQGSEA come from the germline V gene. The CDR3 length is 19 residues. Together with a sample-barcoded 5' primer, a J-beta primer mix was included in a second PCR lasting about 7 to 12 cycles. TCRdb used MiXCR to reprocess the 5' RACE reads, holding one entry per CDR3 protein. This sample has under 2,000,000 distinct CDR3 sequences; just under 50% occur once, and the top ten carry roughly 2.1%. The chain employs TRBV29-1 and TRBJ1-2; 12 nucleotides align to TRBD1. The sample was blood. This TCR was sampled from a woman aged 40-49 years in good health. The CDR3 reads CSVAGDRDRGRGPLYGYTF. The CDR3 nucleotides are TGCAGCGTTGCCGGGGACCGGGACAGGGGGCGCGGGCCTCTCTATGGCTACACCTTC.